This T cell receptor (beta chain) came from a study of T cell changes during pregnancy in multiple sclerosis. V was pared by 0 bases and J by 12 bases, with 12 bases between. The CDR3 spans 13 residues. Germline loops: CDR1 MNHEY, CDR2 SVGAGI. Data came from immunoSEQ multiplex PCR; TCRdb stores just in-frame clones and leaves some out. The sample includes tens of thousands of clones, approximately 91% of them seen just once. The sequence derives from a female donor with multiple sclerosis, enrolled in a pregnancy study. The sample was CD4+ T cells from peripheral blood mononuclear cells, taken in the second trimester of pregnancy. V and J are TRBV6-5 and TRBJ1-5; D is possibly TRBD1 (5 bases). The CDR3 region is CASSYSISGLQHF. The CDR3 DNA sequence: TGTGCCAGCAGTTACTCGATTTCAGGGCTCCAGCATTTT.